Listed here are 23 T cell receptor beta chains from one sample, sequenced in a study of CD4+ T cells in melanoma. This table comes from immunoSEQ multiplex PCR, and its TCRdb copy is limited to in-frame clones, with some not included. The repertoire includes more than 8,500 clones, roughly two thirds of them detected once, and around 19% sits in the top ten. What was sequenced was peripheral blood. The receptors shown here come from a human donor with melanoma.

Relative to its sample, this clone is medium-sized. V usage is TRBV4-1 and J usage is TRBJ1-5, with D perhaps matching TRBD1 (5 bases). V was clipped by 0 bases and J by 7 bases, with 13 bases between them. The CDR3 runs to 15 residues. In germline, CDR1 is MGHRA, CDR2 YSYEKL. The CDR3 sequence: CASSQEKGKYQPQHF. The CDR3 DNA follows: TGCGCCAGCAGCCAAGAGAAGGGGAAGTACCAGCCCCAGCATTTT.

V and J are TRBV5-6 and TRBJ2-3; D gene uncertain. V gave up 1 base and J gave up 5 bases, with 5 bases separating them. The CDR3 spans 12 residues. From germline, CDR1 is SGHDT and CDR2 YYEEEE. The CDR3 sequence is CASSLTEDTQYF. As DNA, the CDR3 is TGTGCCAGCAGCTTGACTGAAGATACGCAGTATTTT. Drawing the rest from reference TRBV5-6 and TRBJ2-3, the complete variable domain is DAGVTQSPTHLIKTRGQQVTLRCSPKSGHDTVSWYQQALGQGPQFIFQYYEEEERQRGNFPDRFSGHQFPNYSSELNVNALLLGDSALYLCASSLTEDTQYFGPGTRLTVL.

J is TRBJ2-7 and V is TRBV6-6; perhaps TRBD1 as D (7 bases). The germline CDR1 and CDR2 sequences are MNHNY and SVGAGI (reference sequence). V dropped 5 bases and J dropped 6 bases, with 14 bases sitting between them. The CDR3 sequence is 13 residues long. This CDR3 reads CASSLRGAFEQYF. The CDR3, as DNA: TGTGCCAGCAGTCTCAGGGGGGCCTTCGAGCAGTACTTC.

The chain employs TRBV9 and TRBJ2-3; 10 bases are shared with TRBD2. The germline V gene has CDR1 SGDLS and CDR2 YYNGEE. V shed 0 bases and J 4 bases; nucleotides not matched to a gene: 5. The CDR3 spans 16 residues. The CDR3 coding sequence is TGTGCCAGCAGCGTAGCCAGCGGGGGGGCCCCAGATACGCAGTATTTT. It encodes CASSVASGGAPDTQYF. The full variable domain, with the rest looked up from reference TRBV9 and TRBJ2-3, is DSGVTQTPKHLITATGQRVTLRCSPRSGDLSVYWYQQSLDQGLQFLIQYYNGEERAKGNILERFSAQQFPDLHSELNLSSLELGDSALYFCASSVASGGAPDTQYFGPGTRLTVL.

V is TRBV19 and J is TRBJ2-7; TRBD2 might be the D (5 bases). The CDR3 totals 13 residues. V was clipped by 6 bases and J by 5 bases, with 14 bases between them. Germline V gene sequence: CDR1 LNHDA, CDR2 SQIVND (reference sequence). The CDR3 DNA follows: TGTGCCAGTAGAGAACGGGGTCTCGACGAGCAGTACTTC. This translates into CASRERGLDEQYF.

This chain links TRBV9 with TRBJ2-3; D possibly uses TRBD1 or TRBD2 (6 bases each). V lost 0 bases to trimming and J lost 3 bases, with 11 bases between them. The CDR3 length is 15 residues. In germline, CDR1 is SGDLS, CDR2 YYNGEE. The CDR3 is CASSVGGARTDTQYF. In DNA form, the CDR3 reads TGTGCCAGCAGCGTAGGGGGGGCAAGAACAGATACGCAGTATTTT. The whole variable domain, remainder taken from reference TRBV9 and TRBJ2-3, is DSGVTQTPKHLITATGQRVTLRCSPRSGDLSVYWYQQSLDQGLQFLIQYYNGEERAKGNILERFSAQQFPDLHSELNLSSLELGDSALYFCASSVGGARTDTQYFGPGTRLTVL.

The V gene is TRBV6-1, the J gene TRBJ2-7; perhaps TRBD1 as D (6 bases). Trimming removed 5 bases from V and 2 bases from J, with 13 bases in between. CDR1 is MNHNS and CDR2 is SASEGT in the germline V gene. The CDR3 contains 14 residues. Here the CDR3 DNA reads TGTGCCAGCAGTATTAACAGGGACCCCTACGAGCAGTACTTC. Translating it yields CASSINRDPYEQYF.

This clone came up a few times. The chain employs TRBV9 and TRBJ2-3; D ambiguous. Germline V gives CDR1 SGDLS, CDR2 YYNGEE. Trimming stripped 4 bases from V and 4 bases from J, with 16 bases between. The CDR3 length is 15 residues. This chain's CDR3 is CASSPPLTVADTQYF. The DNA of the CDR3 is TGTGCCAGCAGCCCCCCCCTTACGGTGGCAGATACGCAGTATTTT.

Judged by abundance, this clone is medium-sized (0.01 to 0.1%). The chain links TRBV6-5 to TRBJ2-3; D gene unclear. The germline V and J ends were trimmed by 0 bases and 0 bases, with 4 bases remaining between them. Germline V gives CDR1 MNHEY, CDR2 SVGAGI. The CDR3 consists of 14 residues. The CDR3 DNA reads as TGTGCCAGCAGTTACTCGCCTAGCACAGATACGCAGTATTTT. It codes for CASSYSPSTDTQYF.

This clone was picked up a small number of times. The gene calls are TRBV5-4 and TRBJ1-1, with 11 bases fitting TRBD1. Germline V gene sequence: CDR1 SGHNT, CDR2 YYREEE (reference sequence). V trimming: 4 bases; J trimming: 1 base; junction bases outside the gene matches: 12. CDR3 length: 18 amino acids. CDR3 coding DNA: TGTGCCAGCAGCATCGGACAGGGGGCCCACTATGGGAACACTGAAGCTTTCTTT. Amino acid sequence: CASSIGQGAHYGNTEAFF.

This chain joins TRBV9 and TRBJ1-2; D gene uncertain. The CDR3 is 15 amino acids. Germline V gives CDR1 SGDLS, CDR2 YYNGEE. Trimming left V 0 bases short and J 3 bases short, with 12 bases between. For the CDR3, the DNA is TGTGCCAGCAGCGTAGAAAGCTCCGGACACTATGGCTACACCTTC. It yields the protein CASSVESSGHYGYTF.

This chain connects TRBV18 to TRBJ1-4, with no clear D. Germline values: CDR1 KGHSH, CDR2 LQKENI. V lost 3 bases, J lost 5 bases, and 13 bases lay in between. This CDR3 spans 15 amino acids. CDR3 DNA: TGTGCCAGCTCACCGGCCGGCCAGTCGAATGAAAAACTGTTTTTT. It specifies CASSPAGQSNEKLFF.

As DNA, the CDR3 is TGCAGCGTGGAGCAGACAGGGACTAATGAAAAACTGTTTTTT. It yields the protein CSVEQTGTNEKLFF. The chain employs TRBV29-1 and TRBJ1-4; 7 bases fit TRBD1. V lost 6 bases, J lost 2 bases, and 6 bases stayed unmatched. Per germline, CDR1 SQVTM and CDR2 ANQGSEA. CDR3 length equals 14 residues.

The CDR3 is CASSPREVAYEQYF. The CDR3 bases are TGCGCCAGCAGCCCCAGGGAGGTCGCCTACGAGCAGTACTTC. The chain carries TRBV5-1 and TRBJ2-7; weak D call: TRBD2 (6 bases). The CDR3 consists of 14 residues. Trimming pared 4 bases from V and 2 bases from J, leaving 13 bases between. CDR1 SGHRS and CDR2 YFSETQ come from the germline V gene.

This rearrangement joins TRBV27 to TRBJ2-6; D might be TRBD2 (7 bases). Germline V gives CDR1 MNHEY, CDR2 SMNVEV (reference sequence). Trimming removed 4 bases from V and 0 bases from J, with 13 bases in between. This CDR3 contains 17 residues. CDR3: CASSSPGGRSGANVLTF. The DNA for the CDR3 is TGTGCCAGCAGTTCCCCCGGGGGGCGCTCTGGGGCCAACGTCCTGACTTTC.

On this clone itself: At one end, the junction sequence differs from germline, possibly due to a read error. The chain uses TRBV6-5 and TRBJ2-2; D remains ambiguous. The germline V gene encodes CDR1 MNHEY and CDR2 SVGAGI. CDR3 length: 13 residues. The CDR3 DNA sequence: TGTGCCAGCAGTAACTCAGCCACCGGGGAGCTGTTTTTT. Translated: CASSNSATGELFF.

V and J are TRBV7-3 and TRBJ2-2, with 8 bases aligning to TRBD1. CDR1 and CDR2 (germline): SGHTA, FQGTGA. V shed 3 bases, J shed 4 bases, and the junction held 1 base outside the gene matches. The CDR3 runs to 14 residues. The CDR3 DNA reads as TGTGCCAGCAGCTTGGACAGGGCCACCGGGGAGCTGTTTTTT. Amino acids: CASSLDRATGELFF. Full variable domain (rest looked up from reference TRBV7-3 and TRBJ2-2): GAGVSQTPSNKVTEKGKYVELRCDPISGHTALYWYRQSLGQGPEFLIYFQGTGAADDSGLPNDRFFAVRPEGSVSTLKIQRTERGDSAVYLCASSLDRATGELFFGEGSRLTVL.

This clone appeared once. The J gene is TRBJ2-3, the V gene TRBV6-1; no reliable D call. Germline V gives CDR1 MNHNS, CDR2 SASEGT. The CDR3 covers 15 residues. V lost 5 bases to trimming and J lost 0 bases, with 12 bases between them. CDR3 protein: CASSNYVGSTDTQYF. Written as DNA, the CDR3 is TGTGCCAGCAGTAACTATGTGGGCAGCACAGATACGCAGTATTTT.

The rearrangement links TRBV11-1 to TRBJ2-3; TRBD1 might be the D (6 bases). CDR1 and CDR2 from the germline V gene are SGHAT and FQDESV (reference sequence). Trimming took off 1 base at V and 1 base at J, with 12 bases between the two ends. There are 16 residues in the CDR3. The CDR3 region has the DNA TGTGCCAGCAGCTTAGAGGGGAGACAGGGCACAGATACGCAGTATTTT. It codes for CASSLEGRQGTDTQYF. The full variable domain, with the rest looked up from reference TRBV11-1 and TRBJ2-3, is EAEVAQSPRYKITEKSQAVAFWCDPISGHATLYWYRQILGQGPELLVQFQDESVVDDSQLPKDRFSAERLKGVDSTLKIQPAELGDSAMYLCASSLEGRQGTDTQYFGPGTRLTVL.

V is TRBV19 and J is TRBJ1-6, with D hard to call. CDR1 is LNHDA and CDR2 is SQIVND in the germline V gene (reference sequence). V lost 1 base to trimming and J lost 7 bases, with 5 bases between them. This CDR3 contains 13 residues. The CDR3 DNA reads TGTGCCAGTAGTATAGGGTGGAATTCACCCCTCCACTTT. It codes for CASSIGWNSPLHF.

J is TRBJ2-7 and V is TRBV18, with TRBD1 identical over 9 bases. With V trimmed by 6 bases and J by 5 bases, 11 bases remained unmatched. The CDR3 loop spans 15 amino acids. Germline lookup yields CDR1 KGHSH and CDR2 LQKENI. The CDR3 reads CASSPSRDRVDEQYF. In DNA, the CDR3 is TGTGCCAGCTCGCCTAGCCGGGACAGGGTCGACGAGCAGTACTTC.

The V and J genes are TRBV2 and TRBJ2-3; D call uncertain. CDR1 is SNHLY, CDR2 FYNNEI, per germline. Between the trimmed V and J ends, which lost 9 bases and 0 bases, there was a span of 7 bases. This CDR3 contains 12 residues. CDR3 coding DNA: TGTGCCAGAAGAGAGAGCACAGATACGCAGTATTTT. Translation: CARRESTDTQYF. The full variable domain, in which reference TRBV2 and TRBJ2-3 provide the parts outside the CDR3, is EPEVTQTPSHQVTQMGQEVILRCVPISNHLYFYWYRQILGQKVEFLVSFYNNEISEKSEIFDDQFSVERPDGSNFTLKIRSTKLEDSAMYFCARRESTDTQYFGPGTRLTVL.

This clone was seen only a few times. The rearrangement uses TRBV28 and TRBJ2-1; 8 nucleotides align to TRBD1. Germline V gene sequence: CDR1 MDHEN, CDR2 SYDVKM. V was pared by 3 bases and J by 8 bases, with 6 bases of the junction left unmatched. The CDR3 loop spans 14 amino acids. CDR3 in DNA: TGTGCCAGCAGTTTTAGGACAGGGTGGCATGAGCAGTTCTTC. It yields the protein CASSFRTGWHEQFF.